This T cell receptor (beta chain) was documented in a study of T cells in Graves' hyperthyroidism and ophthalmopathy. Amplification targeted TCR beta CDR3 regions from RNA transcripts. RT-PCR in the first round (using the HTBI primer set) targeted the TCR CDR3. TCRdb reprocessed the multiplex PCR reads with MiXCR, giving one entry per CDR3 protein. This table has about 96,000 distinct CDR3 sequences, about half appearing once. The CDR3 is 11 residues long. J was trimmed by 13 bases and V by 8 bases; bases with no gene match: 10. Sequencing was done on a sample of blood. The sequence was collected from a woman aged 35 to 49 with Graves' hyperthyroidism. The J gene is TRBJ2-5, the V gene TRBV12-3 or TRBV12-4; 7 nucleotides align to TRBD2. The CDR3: CASGVSGRGYF. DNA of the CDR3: TGTGCCAGCGGAGTTTCGGGGAGGGGGTACTTC.